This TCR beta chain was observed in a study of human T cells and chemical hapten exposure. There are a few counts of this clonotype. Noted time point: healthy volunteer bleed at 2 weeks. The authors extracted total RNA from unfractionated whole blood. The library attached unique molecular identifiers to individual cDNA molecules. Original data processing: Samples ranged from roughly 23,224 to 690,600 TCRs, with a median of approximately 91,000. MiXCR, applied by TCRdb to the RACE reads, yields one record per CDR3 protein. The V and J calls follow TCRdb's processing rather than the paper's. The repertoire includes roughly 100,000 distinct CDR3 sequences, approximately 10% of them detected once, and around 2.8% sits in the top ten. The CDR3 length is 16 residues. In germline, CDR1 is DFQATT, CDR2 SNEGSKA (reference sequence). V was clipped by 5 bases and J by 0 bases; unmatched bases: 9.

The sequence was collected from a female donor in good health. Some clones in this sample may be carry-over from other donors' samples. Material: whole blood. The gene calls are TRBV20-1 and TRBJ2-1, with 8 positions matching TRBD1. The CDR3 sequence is CSAPITGQGSYNEQFF. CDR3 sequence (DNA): TGCAGTGCTCCGATAACTGGACAGGGCTCCTACAATGAGCAGTTCTTC.